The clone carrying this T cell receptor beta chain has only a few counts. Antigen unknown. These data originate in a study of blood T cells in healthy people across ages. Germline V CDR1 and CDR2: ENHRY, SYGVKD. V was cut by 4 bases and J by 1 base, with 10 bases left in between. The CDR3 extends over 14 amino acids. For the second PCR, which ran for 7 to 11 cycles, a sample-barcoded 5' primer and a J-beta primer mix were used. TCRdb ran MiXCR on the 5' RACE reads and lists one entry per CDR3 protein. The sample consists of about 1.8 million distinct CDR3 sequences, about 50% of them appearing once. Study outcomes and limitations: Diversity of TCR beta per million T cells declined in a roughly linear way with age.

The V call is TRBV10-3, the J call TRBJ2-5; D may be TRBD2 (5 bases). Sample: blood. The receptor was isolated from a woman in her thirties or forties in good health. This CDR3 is CAISAQTIQETQYF. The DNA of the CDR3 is TGTGCCATCAGTGCACAGACTATCCAAGAGACCCAGTACTTC.